This T cell receptor (beta chain) is drawn from a study of regulatory T cells in long-lasting Graves disease. This clonotype was found a few times. This CDR3 comprises 16 residues. Germline CDR1 DFQATT, CDR2 SNEGSKA (reference sequence). The V end was cut by 2 bases, the J end by 2 bases, with 16 bases between. Combining iRepertoire HTBI primers with Arm-PCR of CDR3 regions, the authors built TCR beta libraries. TCRdb re-called the multiplex PCR reads through MiXCR, storing one row per CDR3 protein. Of hundreds of thousands of distinct CDR3 sequences in the sample, more than 15% were seen once. Time point here: newly diagnosed GD, antithyroid drugs for less than 3 months. The TCR library was made from RNA extracted from PBMCs. The same data also contributed to another study, on T cells in Graves' hyperthyroidism and ophthalmopathy. As reported in that work: Also found in blood were most expanded thyroid clonotypes above 0.001.

The TCR originated in a middle-aged woman with Graves disease. The specimen was peripheral blood mononuclear cells (PBMCs), collected at new diagnosis, from a patient treated with antithyroid drugs. This chain connects TRBV20-1 to TRBJ1-5, with D possibly TRBD1 on 6 matching bases. CDR3 in DNA: TGCAGTGCTAGAACCTTCGGGGGCGGGGGCAATCAGCCCCAGCATTTT. Translation: CSARTFGGGGNQPQHF.